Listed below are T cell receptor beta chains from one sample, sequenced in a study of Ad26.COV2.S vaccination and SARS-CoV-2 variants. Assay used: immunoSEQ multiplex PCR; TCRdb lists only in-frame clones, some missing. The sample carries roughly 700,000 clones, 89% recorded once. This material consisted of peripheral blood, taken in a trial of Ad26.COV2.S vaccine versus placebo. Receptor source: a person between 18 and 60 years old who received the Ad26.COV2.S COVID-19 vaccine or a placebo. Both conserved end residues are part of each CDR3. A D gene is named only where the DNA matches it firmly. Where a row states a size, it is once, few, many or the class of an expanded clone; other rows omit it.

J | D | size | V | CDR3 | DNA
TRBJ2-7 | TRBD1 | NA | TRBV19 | CASSSTGGTYEQYF | TGTGCCAGTAGTTCTACAGGGGGCACCTACGAGCAGTACTTC
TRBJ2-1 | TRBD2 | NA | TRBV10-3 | CAISESAGESDNEQFF | TGTGCCATCAGTGAGTCTGCGGGAGAATCGGACAATGAGCAGTTCTTC
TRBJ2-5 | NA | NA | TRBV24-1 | CATSPGGAGGTQYF | TGTGCCACCAGTCCTGGCGGGGCCGGGGGGACCCAGTACTTC
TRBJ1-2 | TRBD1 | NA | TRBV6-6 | CASSYSRDRGMDYTF | TGTGCCAGCAGTTACTCGCGGGACAGGGGAATGGACTACACCTTC
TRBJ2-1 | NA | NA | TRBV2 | CASRRDQAGKVF | TGTGCCAGCAGACGGGACCAGGCGGGCAAGGTCTTC
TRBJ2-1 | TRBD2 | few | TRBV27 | CASSPRLANGEQFF | TGTGCCAGCAGCCCTAGACTAGCGAACGGTGAGCAGTTCTTC
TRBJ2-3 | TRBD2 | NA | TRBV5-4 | CASSTPGLAGSDTQYF | TGTGCCAGCAGCACCCCGGGACTAGCGGGATCAGATACGCAGTATTTT
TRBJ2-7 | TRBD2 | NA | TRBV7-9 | CASSLGLASYEQYF | TGTGCCAGCAGCCTCGGACTAGCGTCCTACGAGCAGTACTTC
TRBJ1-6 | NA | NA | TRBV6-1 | CASSEGQTPYNSPLHF | TGTGCCAGCAGTGAAGGACAGACTCCCTATAATTCACCCCTCCACTTT
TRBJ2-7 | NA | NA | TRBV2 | CASSESSSYEQYF | TGTGCCAGCAGTGAGTCTTCATCCTACGAGCAGTACTTC
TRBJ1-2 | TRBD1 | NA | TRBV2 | CASSTDRGYGYTF | TGTGCCAGCAGTACCGACAGGGGCTATGGCTACACCTTC
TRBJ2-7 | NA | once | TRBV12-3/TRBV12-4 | CASSVLYEQYF | TGTGCCAGCAGTGTACTCTACGAGCAGTACTTC
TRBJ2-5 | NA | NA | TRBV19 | CASSIRPLGETQYF | TGTGCCAGTAGTATAAGGCCCCTGGGGGAGACCCAGTACTTC
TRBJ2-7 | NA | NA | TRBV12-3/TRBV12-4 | CASTTPGFKQYF | TGTGCCAGCACCACCCCAGGGTTTAAGCAGTACTTC
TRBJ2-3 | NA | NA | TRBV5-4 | CASSRSGRVRADTQYF | TGTGCCAGCAGCCGCTCTGGGCGGGTACGGGCAGATACGCAGTATTTT
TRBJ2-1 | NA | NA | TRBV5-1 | CASSAGGGLGAGEQFF | TGCGCCAGCAGCGCCGGTGGGGGACTTGGGGCCGGTGAGCAGTTCTTC
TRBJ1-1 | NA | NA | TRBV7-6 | CASSLALLNTEAFF | TGTGCCAGCAGCTTAGCGCTGTTGAACACTGAAGCTTTCTTT